This T cell receptor beta chain derives from a study of T cell repertoires in cytomegalovirus infection. The overall study: Both recently identified HLA-C-restricted and well-studied HLA-B-restricted CMV epitopes were used in the study.

This clonotype was seen only a few times. Its antigen is unknown. One entry per CDR3 protein, called by TCRdb with MiXCR from the reads. In the table there are 20,000 to 30,000 distinct CDR3 sequences, approximately 22% of which are singletons. Trimming cost V 6 bases and J 3 bases; bases outside gene matches: 3. The CDR3 sequence is 13 residues long. CDR1 and CDR2 (germline): SGHVS, FNYEAQ. The material sequenced was CD8+ T cells from cultured PBMCs, taken from culture after CMV antigen stimulation. The chain is built from TRBV7-6 and TRBJ1-1; 8 positions agree with TRBD1. The receptor was derived from a human donor in good health (CMV status not recorded). Some clones in this sample may be carry-over from other donors' samples. The CDR3 region is CASRYRGDTEAFF. CDR3 DNA: TGTGCCAGCAGATACAGGGGGGACACTGAAGCTTTCTTT.